This T cell receptor (beta chain) was found in a study of blood T cell repertoires in COVID-19. Background on the study: PBMCs, B-cell-depleted T cells, or T cells were the source of the cDNA or gDNA that made up the material.

V shed 2 bases and J shed 6 bases, with 10 bases lying between them. The CDR3 runs to 13 residues. Germline V gene lookup returns CDR1 GTSNPN and CDR2 SVGIG (reference sequence). Original analysis: Amplification with reference gene primers provided the estimates of nucleated cell counts. Profiled with immunoSEQ multiplex PCR; TCRdb holds only in-frame clones, not every one. That table furnishes V, J and clone size, whereas the DNA furnished D and trimming. Of some 74,000 clones detected, 91% appear once; the ten largest clones hold 2% to 3%. The TCR sequence derives from a man in his forties or fifties with COVID-19, enrolled during active disease. The genes are TRBV30 and TRBJ2-2, with D hard to call. The specimen was peripheral blood. This CDR3 is CAWSPWAAGELFF. As DNA, the CDR3 is TGTGCCTGGAGTCCCTGGGCCGCCGGGGAGCTGTTTTTT.